The present entry profiles one T cell receptor (beta chain) with its context. TCRdb keeps only in-frame clones here, not all; method: immunoSEQ multiplex PCR. The sample consists of about 43,000 clones, about 90% of them appearing once. This CDR3 has 13 residues. The V gene lost 5 bases and the J gene lost 1 base, with 8 bases spanning the gap. The germline gives CDR1 SNHLY, CDR2 FYNNEI. The sample belongs to a study of cytomegalovirus exposure and HLA in healthy donors. The V gene is TRBV2, the J gene TRBJ2-5; D remains ambiguous. Sequences were obtained from PBMCs. This TCR was sampled from a man between 18 and 29 years old in good health and CMV-seronegative. DNA of the CDR3: TGTGCCAGCAGTCGAAACAGCCAAGAGACCCAGTACTTC. Its protein is CASSRNSQETQYF.